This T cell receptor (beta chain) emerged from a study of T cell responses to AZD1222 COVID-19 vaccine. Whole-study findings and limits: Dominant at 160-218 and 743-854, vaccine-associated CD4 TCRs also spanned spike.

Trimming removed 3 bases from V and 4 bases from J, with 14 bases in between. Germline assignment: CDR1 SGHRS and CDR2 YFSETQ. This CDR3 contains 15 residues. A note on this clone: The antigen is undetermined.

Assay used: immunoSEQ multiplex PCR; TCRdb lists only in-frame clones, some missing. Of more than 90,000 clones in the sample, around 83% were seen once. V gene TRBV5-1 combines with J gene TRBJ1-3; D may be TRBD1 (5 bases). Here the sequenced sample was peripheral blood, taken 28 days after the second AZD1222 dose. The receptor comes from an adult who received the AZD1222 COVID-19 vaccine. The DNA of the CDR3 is TGCGCCAGCAGCTCGGGGGAGGCGTACGGAAACACCATATATTTT. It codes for CASSSGEAYGNTIYF.